This T cell receptor beta chain was sequenced in a study of cytomegalovirus exposure and HLA in healthy donors. Germline CDR1 and CDR2: SGHRS and YFSETQ. The CDR3 runs 14 residues. V lost 5 bases, J lost 6 bases, and 15 bases lay in between. The PCR made use of 60 Vbeta and 13 Jbeta primers. Clones were read by immunoSEQ multiplex PCR, and TCRdb kept only the in-frame ones, dropping some. The repertoire consists of about 160,000 clones, with 50% to 75% occurring once and the leading ten covering roughly 6.4%. Healthy bone marrow donors made up the donor group. The specimen sequenced was PBMCs. This TCR was sampled from a woman in her sixties in good health and CMV-seropositive. The V gene is TRBV5-1, the J gene TRBJ1-5; no firm D call. The chain's CDR3 is CASRPSEGRQPQHF. Written as DNA, the CDR3 is TGCGCCAGCAGACCCTCGGAGGGTCGTCAGCCCCAGCATTTT.